This T cell receptor (beta chain) was sequenced in a study of TIL therapy for anti-PD-1-resistant metastatic lung cancer. The CDR3 length is 14 residues. Trimming at V came to 5 bases and at J to 7 bases, leaving 9 bases not matched to a gene. CDR1 is SQVTM, CDR2 ANQGSEA, per germline. Time point indicated: pre-treatment sample, taken before nivolumab and TIL therapy. Sequencing used immunoSEQ v3. Generated by immunoSEQ multiplex PCR, the TCRdb table keeps only in-frame clones and is missing some. The sample lists approximately 60,000 clones, about 70% occurring once. This TCR came from a person aged 25 to 85 with non-small cell lung cancer. The gene calls are TRBV29-1 and TRBJ2-2; 8 nucleotides match TRBD1. The sample was blood, taken at baseline. CDR3 coding DNA: TGCAGCGTTAACCGGCAGGGGGCGAACGGGGAGCTGTTTTTT. This translates into CSVNRQGANGELFF.